This T cell receptor beta chain was observed in a study of cytomegalovirus exposure and HLA in healthy donors. Study observations and caveats: Apparent HLA restriction characterized most CMV-associated TCR beta chains in a later analysis. Later analysis identified a missense DCLRE1C variant that was linked to TCR beta V- and J-gene trimming.

Primers included in the PCR were 60 Vbeta and 13 Jbeta primers. The data were produced by immunoSEQ multiplex PCR, yet TCRdb's version contains in-frame clones alone and is incomplete. The sample yields 84,000 or so clones, around 77% seen once. A word on this clone: Its antigen is still unknown.

Germline CDR1 SQVTM, CDR2 ANQGSEA. This CDR3 is 12 amino acids long. Trimming left V 7 bases short and J 5 bases short, with 11 bases between. The sequence derives from a boy younger than 18 in good health and CMV-seronegative. This chain joins TRBV29-1 and TRBJ2-2; TRBD1 might be the D (6 bases). Sequencing used PBMCs. DNA of the CDR3: TGCAGCGCCGAGACAGGAACCGGGGAGCTGTTTTTT. Protein product: CSAETGTGELFF.